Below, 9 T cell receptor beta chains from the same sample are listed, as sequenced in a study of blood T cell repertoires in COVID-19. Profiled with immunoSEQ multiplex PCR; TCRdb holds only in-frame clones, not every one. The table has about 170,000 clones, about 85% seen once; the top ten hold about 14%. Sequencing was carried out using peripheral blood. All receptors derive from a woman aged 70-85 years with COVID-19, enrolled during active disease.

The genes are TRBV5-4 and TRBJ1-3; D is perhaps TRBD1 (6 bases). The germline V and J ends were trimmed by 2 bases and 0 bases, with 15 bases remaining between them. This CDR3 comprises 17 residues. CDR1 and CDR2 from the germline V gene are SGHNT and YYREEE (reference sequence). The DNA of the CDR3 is TGTGCCAGCAGCTTTTTTAGCCCCAGGGGCTCTGGAAACACCATATATTTT. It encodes CASSFFSPRGSGNTIYF.

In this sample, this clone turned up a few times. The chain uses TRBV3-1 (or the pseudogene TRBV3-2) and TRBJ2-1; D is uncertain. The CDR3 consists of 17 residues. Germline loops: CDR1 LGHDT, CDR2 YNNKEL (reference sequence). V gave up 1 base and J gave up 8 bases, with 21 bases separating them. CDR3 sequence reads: CASSQGQATYTFDEQFF. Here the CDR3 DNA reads TGTGCCAGCAGCCAAGGTCAGGCAACTTATACGTTCGATGAGCAGTTCTTC.

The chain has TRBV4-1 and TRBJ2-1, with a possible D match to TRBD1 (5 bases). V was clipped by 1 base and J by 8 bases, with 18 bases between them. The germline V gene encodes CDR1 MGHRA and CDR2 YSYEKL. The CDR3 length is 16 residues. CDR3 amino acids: CASSQGTGPPNDEQFF. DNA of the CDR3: TGCGCCAGCAGCCAAGGTACAGGACCCCCTAACGATGAGCAGTTCTTC.

The CDR3 DNA reads as TGTGCCAGCAGTCCCACGAGGGGGTATTCACCCCTCCACTTT. This encodes CASSPTRGYSPLHF. V and J are TRBV6-5 and TRBJ1-6; possible D gene TRBD1, 6 bases. The V and J ends lost 5 bases and 8 bases respectively, with 13 bases between them. Germline V gives CDR1 MNHEY, CDR2 SVGAGI. The CDR3 spans 14 residues.

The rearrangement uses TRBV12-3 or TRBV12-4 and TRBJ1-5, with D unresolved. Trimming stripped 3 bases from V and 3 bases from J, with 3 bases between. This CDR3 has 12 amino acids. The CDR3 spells CASSFYNQPQHF. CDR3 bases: TGTGCCAGCAGTTTTTACAATCAGCCCCAGCATTTT.

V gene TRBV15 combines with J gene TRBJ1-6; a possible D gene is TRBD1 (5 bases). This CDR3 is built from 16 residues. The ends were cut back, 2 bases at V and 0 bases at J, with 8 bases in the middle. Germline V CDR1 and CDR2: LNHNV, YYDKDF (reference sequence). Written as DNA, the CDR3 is TGTGCCACCAGCAGAAGCAGGGTCTCCTATAATTCACCCCTCCACTTT. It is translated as CATSRSRVSYNSPLHF.

The CDR3 loop reads CASSTQGRGSPLHF. The DNA for the CDR3 is TGTGCCAGCTCCACACAGGGTCGGGGCTCACCCCTCCACTTT. The V gene is TRBV5-8, the J gene TRBJ1-6; TRBD1 is a possible D gene (6 bases). Germline CDR1 is SGHTS and CDR2 is YDEGEE. The CDR3 is 14 amino acids. Trimming cost V 7 bases and J 10 bases, with 18 bases left between them.

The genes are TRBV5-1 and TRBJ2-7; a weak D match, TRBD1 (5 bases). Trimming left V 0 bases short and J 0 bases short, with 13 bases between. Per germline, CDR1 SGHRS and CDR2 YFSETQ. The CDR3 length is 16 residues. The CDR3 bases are TGCGCCAGCAGCTTGGCCCCAGGGTCAAGCTCCTACGAGCAGTACGTC. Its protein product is CASSLAPGSSSYEQYV.

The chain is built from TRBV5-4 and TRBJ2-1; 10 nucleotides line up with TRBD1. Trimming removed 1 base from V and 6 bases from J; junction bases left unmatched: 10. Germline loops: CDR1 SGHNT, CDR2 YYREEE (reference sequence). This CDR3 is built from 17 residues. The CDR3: CASSLPQGQGKFNEQFF. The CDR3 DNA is TGTGCCAGCAGCTTGCCCCAGGGACAGGGGAAATTCAATGAGCAGTTCTTC.